The following is a TCR beta chain sequence with its context. This entry belongs to a study of control samples from healthy donors and cancer patients. Sequencing was performed with immunoSEQ multiplex PCR; in TCRdb, only in-frame clones are kept and a portion is missing. This sample has about 170,000 clones; 85% to 95% occur once, and the top ten carry around 1.3%. The V and J ends lost 5 bases and 4 bases respectively, with 20 bases between them. Germline V gene data show CDR1 as ENHRY and CDR2 as SYGVKD. This CDR3 is built from 16 residues. The sequencing sample was made of blood. The rearrangement links TRBV10-3 to TRBJ1-2, with D perhaps TRBD1 (6 bases). The receptor comes from a young woman in good health. This chain's CDR3 is CAISPDGWGAGYGYTF. The CDR3 DNA follows: TGTGCCATCAGTCCAGATGGGTGGGGGGCAGGCTATGGCTACACCTTC.